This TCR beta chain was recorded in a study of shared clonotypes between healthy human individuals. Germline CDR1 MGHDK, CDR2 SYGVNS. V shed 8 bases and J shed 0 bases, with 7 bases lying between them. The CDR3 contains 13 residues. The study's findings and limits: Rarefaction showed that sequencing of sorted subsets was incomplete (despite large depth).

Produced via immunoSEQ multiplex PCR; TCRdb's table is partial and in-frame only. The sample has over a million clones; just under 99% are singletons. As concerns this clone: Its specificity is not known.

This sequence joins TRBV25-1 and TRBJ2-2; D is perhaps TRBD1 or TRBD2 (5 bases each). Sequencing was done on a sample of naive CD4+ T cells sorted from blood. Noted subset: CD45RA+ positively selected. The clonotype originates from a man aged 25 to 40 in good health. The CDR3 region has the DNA TGTGCCAGCGGGACGGCGAACACCGGGGAGCTGTTTTTT. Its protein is CASGTANTGELFF.